This TCR beta chain was recorded in a study of blood T cell repertoires in COVID-19. Profiling relied on immunoSEQ multiplex PCR, and the TCRdb table lists in-frame clones only, not all of them. The table records 200,000 to 250,000 clones, 70% to 90% of them present only once. V was cut by 1 base and J by 6 bases, with 14 bases left in between. Germline-derived CDR1 and CDR2 are SGHDT and YYEEEE. The CDR3 loop spans 15 amino acids. The V gene is TRBV5-6, the J gene TRBJ1-5; perhaps TRBD1 as D (5 bases). Sequencing used PBMCs or T cells enriched from blood (not recorded which). The TCR sequence derives from a woman aged 25 to 39 who had been exposed to COVID-19. The CDR3, as DNA: TGTGCCAGCAGCTTGCTGGCAGGGAAGCCTCAGCCCCAGCATTTT. Encoded protein: CASSLLAGKPQPQHF.